The 27 T cell receptor beta chains below come from one sample, sequenced in a study of molecular identifiers for immune sequencing clone quantification (dated by TCRdb to the late 2010s). Library generation was performed with PCR. These reads were obtained on an Illumina HiSeq 4000. The public reads were run again by TCRdb, first through fastp at Q25 and then through MiXCR, and only productive beta chains were kept. Identical CDR3 proteins give one entry, which carries the most common genes and DNA. Here the sample has 68,000 or so distinct CDR3 sequences; about 17% occur a single time. The top ten clones comprise about 1.5% of the sample. The specimen sequenced was naive CD8+ T cells from blood, with Jurkat cell RNA spiked in. According to the study, the label for this sample's cell subset or site signals: FACS-sorted CD8+CD4-CCR7+CD45RA+ naive T cells. These receptors were collected from a human donor in good health. Some libraries in this study had Jurkat cell RNA spiked in.

The genes are TRBV30 and TRBJ2-1; 7 nucleotides line up with TRBD2. There are 14 residues in the CDR3. J lost 4 bases, V lost 0 bases, and 3 bases had no gene match. Germline-derived CDR1 and CDR2 are GTSNPN and SVGIG (reference sequence). The CDR3 reads CAWSVLGGYNEQFF. CDR3 bases: TGTGCCTGGAGTGTATTGGGAGGGTACAATGAGCAGTTCTTC.

This clonotype was picked up many times. This chain links TRBV25-1 with TRBJ1-6, with unresolved D. Per germline, CDR1 MGHDK and CDR2 SYGVNS. This CDR3 contains 15 residues. V was clipped by 2 bases and J by 0 bases, with 5 bases between them. Here the CDR3 reads CASSERSSYNSPLHF. The CDR3, as DNA: TGTGCCAGCAGTGAAAGAAGCTCCTATAATTCACCCCTCCACTTT.

This clonotype has just a few counts. The rearrangement links TRBV2 to TRBJ2-2, with 7 bases that match TRBD2. This CDR3 contains 16 residues. Trimming took 7 bases from V and 5 from J; bases not matched to a gene: 13. CDR1 SNHLY and CDR2 FYNNEI come from the germline V gene. CDR3 sequence (DNA): TGTGCCAGCACTGGCGCCCGATCCGGGAGGACCGGGGAGCTGTTTTTT. Translated: CASTGARSGRTGELFF.

The sample holds many counts of this clonotype. The chain is built from TRBV16 and TRBJ2-7; D may be TRBD1 (6 bases). Germline V lookup: CDR1 KGHSY, CDR2 FQNENV. Trimming left V 4 bases short and J 0 bases short, with 13 bases between. This CDR3 has 15 amino acids. CDR3 DNA: TGTGCCAGCAGCCGACAGGATCTTAGCTCCTACGAGCAGTACTTC. It specifies CASSRQDLSSYEQYF.

There are many counts of this clonotype. The chain uses TRBV7-8 and TRBJ2-5; the match to TRBD2 covers 9 bases. The CDR3 is 14 amino acids. Trimming took 3 bases from V and 5 from J; bases not matched to a gene: 4. Germline V gene sequence: CDR1 SGHVS, CDR2 FQNEAQ. As DNA, the CDR3 is TGTGCCAGCAGCTTTAGCGGGAGCGGCGAGACCCAGTACTTC. This translates into CASSFSGSGETQYF.

At least ten counts were recorded for this clonotype. The chain joins TRBV11-2 to TRBJ2-1; no firm D call. The V gene's germline CDR1 is SGHAT and CDR2 FQNNGV. V was cut by 0 bases and J by 0 bases, with 6 bases left in between. The CDR3 is made up of 15 amino acids. The chain's CDR3 is CASSLDGSSYNEQFF. The CDR3 DNA sequence: TGTGCCAGCAGCTTAGACGGGTCCTCCTACAATGAGCAGTTCTTC.

This clonotype has ten or more counts. The chain carries TRBV28 and TRBJ2-5, with 8 bases identical to TRBD1. Germline lookup yields CDR1 MDHEN and CDR2 SYDVKM. The CDR3 has 14 residues. J gave up 1 base and V 6 bases, and 4 bases lay outside the gene matches. In nucleotides, the CDR3 is TGTGCCAGCAGAAACGACAGGGGCCAAGAGACCCAGTACTTC. Protein sequence: CASRNDRGQETQYF.

With respect to this clonotype: With a much larger clone just one base away, this may be a read error. The J gene is TRBJ2-5, the V gene TRBV7-3; D gene uncertain. The ends were cut back, 2 bases at V and 14 bases at J, with 21 bases in the middle. In germline, CDR1 is SGHTA, CDR2 FQGTGA. The CDR3 spans 14 residues. The CDR3: CASSLSGLNSFIYF. CDR3 nucleotide sequence: TGTGCCAGCAGCTTATCCGGGTTGAATAGTTTTATATACTTC.

In this sample, this clonotype turned up many times. This sequence joins TRBV6-6 and TRBJ2-1, with a possible D match to TRBD1 (5 bases). The germline V gene has CDR1 MNHNY and CDR2 SVGAGI (reference sequence). The CDR3 has 19 amino acids. The ends were cut back, 2 bases at V and 0 bases at J, with 20 bases in the middle. CDR3 nucleotides: TGTGCCAGCAGTTACGAATGGTCTACAGGTACGAGCTCCTACAATGAGCAGTTCTTC. Amino acids: CASSYEWSTGTSSYNEQFF.

This clonotype was picked up many times. The chain recombines TRBV7-2 with TRBJ2-1; 11 bases align to TRBD1. This CDR3 has 14 residues. V gave up 4 bases and J gave up 7 bases; unmatched junction bases: 3. CDR1 is SGHTA and CDR2 is FQGNSA in the germline V gene. CDR3 sequence (DNA): TGTGCCAGCAGCTACGGGACAGGGGGGAATGAGCAGTTCTTC. It specifies CASSYGTGGNEQFF.

At least ten counts were recorded for this clonotype. This sequence joins TRBV12-3 or TRBV12-4 and TRBJ2-1; tentatively, D is TRBD2 (7 bases). V shed 6 bases and J shed 7 bases, with 13 bases lying between them. The CDR3 loop spans 13 amino acids. This CDR3 is CASSGGPGNEQFF. CDR3 nucleotides: TGTGCCAGCAGCGGGGGGCCGGGGAATGAGCAGTTCTTC.

In regard to this clonotype: It may be a read error: a sequence one base away is much more abundant. The rearrangement joins TRBV6-5 to TRBJ2-7; the match to TRBD2 covers 7 bases. The CDR3 length is 17 residues. CDR1 MNHEY and CDR2 SVGAGI come from the germline V gene. The CDR3 sequence is CAGSYSKFAGESYEQYF. The CDR3 coding sequence is TGTGCCGGCAGTTACTCGAAGTTTGCGGGGGAGAGCTACGAGCAGTACTTC.

Ten or more counts support this clonotype. The V and J genes are TRBV13 and TRBJ2-1; 7 nucleotides agree with TRBD1. The CDR3 runs 14 residues. Germline V gene sequence: CDR1 PRHDT, CDR2 FYEKMQ (reference sequence). With 5 bases clipped from V and 4 bases from J, the junction kept 5 bases outside the gene matches. In nucleotides, the CDR3 is TGTGCCAGCAGCACTGACAGGGAGTACAATGAGCAGTTCTTC. It yields the protein CASSTDREYNEQFF.

In regard to this clonotype: Just one base apart from a much larger clone, this may be a read error. The chain employs TRBV6-6 and TRBJ2-3, with D perhaps matching TRBD2 (6 bases). CDR1 and CDR2 from the germline V gene are MNHNY and SVGAGI (reference sequence). This CDR3 region has 12 residues. The CDR3 nucleotides are TGTGCCCGCAGTTACGGGAGAGATACGCAGTATTTT. Translated, it gives CARSYGRDTQYF.

With regard to this clonotype: It may be a read error: a sequence one base away is much more abundant. This rearrangement joins TRBV7-2 to TRBJ2-7; D is tentatively TRBD1 or TRBD2 (6 bases each). The germline V gene encodes CDR1 SGHTA and CDR2 FQGNSA. This CDR3 contains 12 residues. V was clipped by 5 bases and J by 5 bases, with 10 bases between them. The CDR3 DNA sequence: TGTGCCAGCAGCCCCGGGGGCGACGAGCAGTACTTC. It codes for CASSPGGDEQYF.

The chain couples TRBV12-3 or TRBV12-4 to TRBJ2-1; 10 nucleotides match TRBD2. The CDR3 contains 15 residues. The J segment lost 5 bases and the V segment lost 6 bases, leaving 7 bases of the junction unmatched. Here the CDR3 reads CASSHSGRGHNEQFF. In nucleotides, the CDR3 is TGTGCCAGCAGCCACAGCGGGAGGGGGCACAATGAGCAGTTCTTC.

Many counts were recorded for this clonotype. This chain connects TRBV7-9 to TRBJ2-6, with a tentative D call TRBD1 (5 bases). Trimming cost V 5 bases and J 2 bases, with 13 bases left between them. CDR1 is SEHNR, CDR2 FQNEAQ, per germline (reference sequence). The CDR3 totals 16 residues. The CDR3 DNA reads as TGTGCCAGCAGCCCGCCCTTGGGGCCTGGGGCCAACGTCCTGACTTTC. Protein product: CASSPPLGPGANVLTF.

This clonotype was seen at least ten times. The chain has TRBV13 and TRBJ1-1, with D possibly matching TRBD1 (6 bases). From germline, CDR1 is PRHDT and CDR2 FYEKMQ (reference sequence). The length of the CDR3 is 16 residues. V was cut by 0 bases and J by 1 base, with 12 bases left in between. This CDR3 reads CASSLGFAGENTEAFF. CDR3 DNA sequence: TGTGCCAGCAGCTTAGGTTTTGCAGGGGAGAACACTGAAGCTTTCTTT.

This clonotype was detected ten times or more. The chain joins TRBV7-2 to TRBJ1-2, with D maybe TRBD1 (5 bases). This CDR3 is 14 amino acids long. The V end lost 2 bases, the J end lost 5 bases, and 12 bases lay between the germline ends. Germline CDR1 is SGHTA and CDR2 is FQGNSA. DNA for the CDR3: TGTGCCAGCAGCTTATCTAGGGAGGGGTATGGCTACACCTTC. It is translated as CASSLSREGYGYTF.

This clonotype was recorded many times. The chain uses TRBV19 and TRBJ2-7; D is unresolved. V was clipped by 0 bases and J by 3 bases, with 18 bases between them. The CDR3 loop spans 17 amino acids. Germline V gives CDR1 LNHDA, CDR2 SQIVND (reference sequence). DNA of the CDR3: TGTGCCAGTAGTATAGATCTTGGGCAGACGGCGAACTACGAGCAGTACTTC. It translates to CASSIDLGQTANYEQYF.

For this clonotype: A read error may be the cause here, since a much bigger clone is one base away. The genes are TRBV13 and TRBJ1-1; maybe TRBD1 (5 bases). The germline CDR1 and CDR2 sequences are PRHDT and FYEKMQ (reference sequence). Deletions cut 4 bases from V and 3 bases from J, with 9 bases between. This CDR3 spans 13 amino acids. The CDR3 here is CASSSGAYTEAFF. In DNA form, the CDR3 reads TGTGCCAGCAGCTCCGGGGCCTACACTGAAGCTTTCTTT.

The rearrangement links TRBV9 to TRBJ1-2; D is undetermined. CDR1 is SGDLS and CDR2 is YYNGEE in the germline V gene. The CDR3 has 10 residues. V lost 3 bases and J 6 bases, leaving 3 bases between the germline ends. The CDR3 DNA follows: TGTGCCAGCAGCGGTAATGGCTACACCTTC. Its protein product is CASSGNGYTF.

For this clonotype: A read error may be the cause here, since a much bigger clone is one base away. The chain carries TRBV7-9 and TRBJ1-5; D call uncertain. CDR1 is SEHNR and CDR2 is FQNEAQ in the germline V gene (reference sequence). The CDR3 length is 12 residues. V lost 8 bases to trimming and J lost 8 bases, with 13 bases between them. The DNA of the CDR3 is TGTGCCAGCGGCCGACGTACCGAGCCCCAGCATTTT. As protein: CASGRRTEPQHF.

The genes are TRBV10-3 and TRBJ2-7, with TRBD2 matching over 13 bases. The CDR3 has 19 amino acids. After removal of 5 bases from V and 3 bases from J, the junction contained 16 bases not matched to a gene. From germline, CDR1 is ENHRY and CDR2 SYGVKD. The CDR3 nucleotides are TGTGCCATCAGTTTAACCATCCCCGGGACTAGCGGGACATACTACGAGCAGTACTTC. It encodes CAISLTIPGTSGTYYEQYF.

There are a few counts of this clonotype. The chain employs TRBV10-3 and TRBJ2-7; D perhaps matches TRBD1 (5 bases). CDR1 ENHRY and CDR2 SYGVKD come from the germline V gene. CDR3 length equals 14 residues. V lost 3 bases to trimming and J lost 2 bases, with 11 bases between them. As DNA, the CDR3 is TGTGCCATCAGTGAAAGGGGTCTAACCTACGAGCAGTACTTC. This codes for CAISERGLTYEQYF.

The sample holds many counts of this clonotype. The V gene is TRBV14, the J gene TRBJ1-1; D not certain. Trimming took 8 bases from V and 0 from J, leaving 16 bases between them. Germline CDR1 and CDR2: SGHDN and FVKESK. The CDR3 length is 15 residues. The CDR3 reads CASLGSFLMNTEAFF. CDR3 nucleotides: TGTGCCAGCCTCGGGTCATTTCTCATGAACACTGAAGCTTTCTTT.

The chain links TRBV12-3 or TRBV12-4 to TRBJ2-1; the D gene is possibly TRBD2 (6 bases). CDR3 length: 15 amino acids. The ends were cut back, 6 bases at V and 4 bases at J, with 16 bases in the middle. CDR3: CASRPEGRGYNEQFF. In nucleotides, the CDR3 is TGTGCCAGCAGGCCGGAGGGACGGGGTTACAATGAGCAGTTCTTC.